This paragraph reports one T cell receptor (beta chain). The clone's antigen remains unknown. Base-call qualities are not available, and no considerably larger clone is one nucleotide away. The germline V gene (reference sequence) sets CDR1 to GTSNPN and CDR2 to SVGIG. V lost 0 bases and J lost 4 bases, and the count of bases not matched to a germline gene is 5. The CDR3 spans 14 residues, from the cysteine through the phenylalanine. CDR3 DNA only is kept here, 42 bases in frame from base 1. Reading the label with the study, this specimen's time point is: roughly 2 years on ibrutinib. For TCR beta library preparation, approximately 2 micrograms of genomic DNA was extracted from cryopreserved PBMCs. Longitudinal blood samples from CLL patients receiving ibrutinib monotherapy were subjected to high-throughput TCR beta sequencing. The patients were enrolled in a single-center, open-label phase 2 trial of ibrutinib monotherapy.

On a MiSeq, deep resolution sequencing aimed for a depth between 1 in 1 million and 1 in 200,000 T cells, with each clonotype covered roughly 10x on average. The immunoSEQ hsTCRB Kit was used to generate TCR beta libraries. In the authors' own workflow: ImmunoSEQ Data Assistant and ImmunoSEQ Analyzer were used for data analysis, and V, D and J genes were assigned according to IMGT definitions. Clonality, which ranges from 0 to 1, was calculated by subtracting the normalized Shannon entropy of productive rearrangement frequencies from one. Public clonotype analysis was restricted to overrepresented clonotypes comprising at least 0.05% of each patient's repertoire. Thirteen age-matched healthy donor repertoires from immuneACCESS served as clonality controls. TCRdb limited this immuneACCESS table to in-frame rearrangements with V and J called. A share of clones is missing; checked studies link under half to unresolved V genes, and the rest is unexplained. Clone size and V and J calls were adopted from that table, with D and trimming inferred from the DNA. This sample is represented by about 130,000 clones; about 76% of them were singletons. Together, the top ten hold 4.5% to 6% of the sample.

The data were taken from a study of cytotoxic CD8 clonotypes in ibrutinib-treated CLL (dated by TCRdb to the early 2020s). Looking at the study overall: The cohort included about 15 treatment-naive and fewer than 12 relapsed/refractory patients; under 18 were IGHV unmutated. Longitudinal samples were available for about 30% of the roughly 90 trial participants. Cryopreserved peripheral blood mononuclear cells were obtained before treatment, at response, and at either sustained remission or disease progression. Response samples were obtained after a median of around eleven months of treatment, with a range of about 6 to 36 months. Responses were partial in approximately 24 patients and complete in 2; after median around 68 months follow-up, about 15 stayed in remission and some twelve progressed. An average of around 250,000 productive templates and 94,082 productive rearrangements was obtained per sample. All remission and progressive disease samples were collected while patients were still receiving ibrutinib. Points the paper makes about the study in general: Lymph node repertoires were not examined, and the timing of sampling was not matched between patients in sustained remission and those whose disease progressed. Baseline clonality exceeded that of age-matched healthy donors and correlated strongly with circulating CD8+ T-cell counts. Clonality increased at ibrutinib response, stayed stable in sustained remission, and fell back toward baseline at progression. Public clonotypes were rare and either shrank or stayed stable during treatment, and the rise in clonality at ibrutinib response reflected expansion of private clonotypes.

The chain joins TRBV30 to TRBJ1-2, and 7 junctional nucleotides match TRBD1. The sample in question was PBMCs, obtained after 24 months of ibrutinib treatment. The receptor was isolated from a human donor with chronic lymphocytic leukemia. This receptor has the CDR3 CAWSVPGQFYGYTF. The DNA is TGTGCCTGGAGTGTACCGGGACAGTTCTATGGCTACACCTTC.